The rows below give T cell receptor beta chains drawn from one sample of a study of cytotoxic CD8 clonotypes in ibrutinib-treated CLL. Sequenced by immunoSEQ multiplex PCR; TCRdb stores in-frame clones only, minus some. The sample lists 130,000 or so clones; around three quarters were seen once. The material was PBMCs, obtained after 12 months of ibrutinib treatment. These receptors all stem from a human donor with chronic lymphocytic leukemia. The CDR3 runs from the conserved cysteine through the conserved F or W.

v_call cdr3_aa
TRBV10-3 CAISTGMDTQYF
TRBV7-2 CASSPRQVSNQPQHF
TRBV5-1 CASSLVYRDRGAWSNQPQHF
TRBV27 CASSLDTPPDTGELFF
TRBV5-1 CASSLGPSGSTANEQFF
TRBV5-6 CASSTLGQFNEKLFF
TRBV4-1 CASSPGLAVDTQYF
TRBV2 CASGQGKSGNTIYF
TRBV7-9 CASSLATGELFF
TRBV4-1 CASSQGESVQETQYF
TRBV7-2 CASSAQRQDTQYF
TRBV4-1 CASSHGWTSGTGELFF
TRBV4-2 CASSQDPLSGKTLSEQYF
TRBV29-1 CSSSRTDGTDTQYF
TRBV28 CASPDRANTEAFF
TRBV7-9 CASSLGRAGQYF
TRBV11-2 CASSASGGTTDTQYF
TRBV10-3 CAISESSGQGISNEKLFF
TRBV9 CASDPSGANYGYTF